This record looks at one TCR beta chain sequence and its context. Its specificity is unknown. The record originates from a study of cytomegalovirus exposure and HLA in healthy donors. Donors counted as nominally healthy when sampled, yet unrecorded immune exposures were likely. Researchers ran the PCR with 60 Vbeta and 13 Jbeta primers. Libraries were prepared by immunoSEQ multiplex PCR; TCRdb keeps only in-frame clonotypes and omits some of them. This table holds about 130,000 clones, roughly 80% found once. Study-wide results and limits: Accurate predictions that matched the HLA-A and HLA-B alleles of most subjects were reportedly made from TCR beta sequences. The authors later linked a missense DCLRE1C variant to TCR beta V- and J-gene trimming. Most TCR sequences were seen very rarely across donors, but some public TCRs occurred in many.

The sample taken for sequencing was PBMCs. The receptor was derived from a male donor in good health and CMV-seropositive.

The CDR3 DNA is TGTGCCAGCAGCTTGGAACCGGGACAGACGAACACTGAAGCTTTCTTT. Protein sequence: CASSLEPGQTNTEAFF. The chain joins TRBV5-5 to TRBJ1-1; 7 positions agree with TRBD1. J lost 1 base, V lost 0 bases, and 6 bases had no gene match. The germline CDR1 and CDR2 sequences are SGHKS and YYEKEE (reference sequence). The CDR3 totals 16 residues.